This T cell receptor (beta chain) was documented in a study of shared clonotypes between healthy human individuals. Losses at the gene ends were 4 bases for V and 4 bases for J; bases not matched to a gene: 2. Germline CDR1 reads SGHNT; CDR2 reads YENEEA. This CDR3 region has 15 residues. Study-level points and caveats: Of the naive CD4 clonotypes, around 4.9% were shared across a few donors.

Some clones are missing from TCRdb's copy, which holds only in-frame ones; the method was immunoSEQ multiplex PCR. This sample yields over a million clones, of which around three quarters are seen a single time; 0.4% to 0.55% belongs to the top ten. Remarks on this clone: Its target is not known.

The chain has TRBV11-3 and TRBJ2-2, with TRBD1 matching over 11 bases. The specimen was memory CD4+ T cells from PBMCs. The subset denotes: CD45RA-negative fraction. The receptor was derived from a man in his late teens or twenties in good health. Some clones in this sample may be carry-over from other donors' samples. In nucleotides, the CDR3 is TGTGCCAGCAGCTGGGGACAGGGGGGCACCGGGGAGCTGTTTTTT. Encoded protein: CASSWGQGGTGELFF.